This TCR beta chain was sequenced for a study of chemoradiotherapy in HPV16-positive cancers. Broader study findings: In HPV16-positive patients, HPV-responsive T-cell expansion tracked better recurrence-free survival. Candidate HPV-specific clones and E7-related TCR motifs grew in tumor during treatment. The functional HPV-specific definition rests on just two HPV16-positive patients.

To note about this clone: Its antigen is as yet unknown.

V was trimmed by 0 bases and J by 0 bases, leaving 6 bases between them. CDR1 is SGHNT and CDR2 is YENEEA in the germline V gene. The CDR3 has 14 amino acids. Repertoires were sampled repeatedly during chemoradiotherapy. TCRdb's table, derived via immunoSEQ multiplex PCR, lists solely in-frame clones and lacks some. This sample has under 20,000 clones, with around 74% found just once. The receptor was isolated from a human donor with HPV-associated anogenital cancer. This sample was gathered from a patient who underwent chemoradiotherapy. The chain joins TRBV11-3 to TRBJ2-7, with D uncertain. DNA for the CDR3: TGTGCCAGCAGCTTAGATCCGAGCTCCTACGAGCAGTACTTC. It encodes CASSLDPSSYEQYF.